These T cell receptor beta chains were read from a single sample in a study of PD-1 blockade in classical Hodgkin lymphoma. Sequenced by immunoSEQ multiplex PCR; TCRdb stores in-frame clones only, minus some. The sample records roughly 92,000 clones, roughly 89% being singletons. Sequenced here: peripheral blood mononuclear cells (PBMCs), sampled at baseline. All receptors derive from a human donor with classical Hodgkin lymphoma. CDR3s include the opening cysteine and the closing phenylalanine or tryptophan. The D gene is left open where the match is weak. Clone size is given for some rows only: seen once, a few or many times, or a class if the clone is expanded.

.	.	TRBV5-5	TRBJ1-1	CASSLFWQGVTEAFF	TGTGCCAGCAGCTTATTTTGGCAGGGCGTCACTGAAGCTTTCTTT
.	TRBD2	TRBV27	TRBJ2-7	CASSKKGLLASPSYEQYF	TGTGCCAGCAGTAAAAAGGGTTTACTAGCGTCCCCCTCCTACGAGCAGTACTTC
.	.	TRBV2	TRBJ2-7	CASSERSGKAYEQYF	TGTGCCAGCAGTGAAAGGTCAGGTAAGGCCTACGAGCAGTACTTC
.	TRBD1	TRBV28	TRBJ1-5	CASSEQGDLQPQHF	TGTGCCAGCAGTGAACAGGGGGATCTTCAGCCCCAGCATTTT
.	TRBD1	TRBV5-6	TRBJ1-5	CASRQQGSGNQPQHF	TGTGCCAGCAGGCAACAGGGGAGTGGCAATCAGCCCCAGCATTTT
.	.	TRBV10-2	TRBJ2-7	CASSETLYEQYF	TGCGCCAGCAGTGAGACGCTATACGAGCAGTACTTC
.	.	TRBV27	TRBJ2-7	CASSATFGSGRHYEQYF	TGTGCCAGCAGTGCGACCTTCGGGTCGGGGCGCCACTACGAGCAGTACTTC
.	.	TRBV7-9	TRBJ2-7	CANPGPFLSYEQYF	TGTGCCAACCCGGGACCCTTTCTTTCCTACGAGCAGTACTTC
.	TRBD2	TRBV7-2	TRBJ2-5	CASSFLTSGGGETQYF	TGTGCCAGCAGCTTCCTGACTAGCGGGGGGGGAGAGACCCAGTACTTC
few	.	TRBV20-1	TRBJ1-2	CSRQENYGYTF	TGCAGTAGGCAGGAAAACTATGGCTACACCTTC
.	.	TRBV5-6	TRBJ1-4	CASSFWGGLENEKLFF	TGTGCCAGCAGCTTCTGGGGGGGTCTAGAAAATGAAAAACTGTTTTTT
.	TRBD2	TRBV2	TRBJ2-3	CASSRTSGTDTQYF	TGTGCCAGCAGTCGGACTAGCGGCACAGATACGCAGTATTTT
.	.	TRBV30	TRBJ2-7	CAWRGAYEQYF	TGTGCCTGGAGAGGGGCCTACGAGCAGTACTTC
few	.	TRBV29-1	TRBJ2-1	CSVLGGAYPTYEQFF	TGCAGCGTCCTGGGGGGGGCCTACCCTACGTATGAGCAGTTCTTC
.	.	TRBV7-8	TRBJ1-5	CASSLTGLSNQPQHF	TGTGCCAGCAGCTTAACCGGGTTAAGCAATCAGCCCCAGCATTTT
.	.	TRBV6-6	TRBJ1-2	CASSLSPGAYGYTF	TGTGCCAGCAGCCTGAGTCCAGGGGCCTATGGCTACACCTTC
.	.	TRBV18	TRBJ2-7	CASSKSEALSYEQYF	TGTGCCAGCTCGAAGTCAGAGGCCCTTTCCTACGAGCAGTACTTC
.	TRBD1	TRBV29-1	TRBJ2-7	CSVIGTGGSYEQYF	TGCAGCGTAATTGGGACAGGGGGCTCCTACGAGCAGTACTTC
.	.	TRBV9	TRBJ2-5	CASSAPPRNSGLQETQYF	TGTGCCAGCAGCGCCCCCCCTCGTAATAGCGGACTCCAAGAGACCCAGTACTTC
.	.	TRBV7-9	TRBJ2-2	CASSSNTGELFF	TGTGCCAGCAGCTCAAACACCGGGGAGCTGTTTTTT
once	TRBD2	TRBV28	TRBJ2-7	CASRPTGTSGNRWYF	TGTGCCAGCAGGCCCACCGGGACTAGCGGGAACCGATGGTACTTC
.	TRBD1	TRBV28	TRBJ2-5	CASRPGQGLGETQYF	TGTGCCAGCAGGCCTGGACAGGGGTTGGGGGAGACCCAGTACTTC
once	.	TRBV9	TRBJ2-7	CARRPNPSYEQYF	TGTGCCCGACGTCCCAACCCTTCCTACGAGCAGTACTTC
few	TRBD2	TRBV6-1	TRBJ2-7	CASSEAWGLAGYEQYF	TGTGCCAGCAGTGAAGCGTGGGGACTAGCGGGCTACGAGCAGTACTTC
.	TRBD2	TRBV25-1	TRBJ2-1	CASGRAGLAINEQFF	TGTGCCAGCGGACGGGCGGGACTAGCGATCAATGAGCAGTTCTTC
.	TRBD1	TRBV19	TRBJ1-2	CASSFPTGGAYGYTF	TGTGCCAGTAGTTTCCCCACAGGGGGCGCCTATGGCTACACCTTC
.	TRBD1	TRBV5-6	TRBJ2-2	CASSWGVRGHTGELFF	TGTGCCAGCAGCTGGGGTGTTAGGGGGCACACCGGGGAGCTGTTTTTT
.	TRBD1	TRBV10-1	TRBJ2-7	CASSKTGTGSYEQYF	TGCGCCAGCAGTAAGACCGGGACAGGCTCCTACGAGCAGTACTTC
.	.	TRBV5-1	TRBJ1-6	CASSLLSGQQNSPLHF	TGCGCCAGCAGCTTGCTATCCGGGCAGCAGAATTCACCCCTCCACTTT
.	TRBD2	TRBV27	TRBJ2-3	CASTLTSGKTDTQYF	TGTGCCAGCACCCTGACTAGCGGGAAAACAGATACGCAGTATTTT
once	.	TRBV11-3	TRBJ2-6	CASSFGISGANVLTF	TGTGCCAGCAGCTTTGGAATCTCTGGGGCCAACGTCCTGACTTTC
.	TRBD2	TRBV6-5	TRBJ2-1	CASSYSSGRYNEQFF	TGTGCCAGCAGTTACTCTAGCGGGAGGTACAATGAGCAGTTCTTC
.	TRBD1	TRBV4-1	TRBJ2-6	CASSQDRGQTGANVLTF	TGCGCCAGCAGCCAAGATCGGGGACAGACTGGGGCCAACGTCCTGACTTTC
.	TRBD1	TRBV6-1	TRBJ2-3	CAGSGTGHTDTQYF	TGTGCCGGCTCCGGGACAGGTCACACAGATACGCAGTATTTT
.	.	TRBV6-5	TRBJ1-5	CASRDTAGQPQHF	TGTGCCAGCCGAGACACCGCGGGGCAGCCCCAGCATTTT
.	TRBD2	TRBV14	TRBJ2-5	CASSQEPGGQETQYF	TGTGCCAGCAGCCAAGAACCCGGGGGGCAAGAGACCCAGTACTTC
.	.	TRBV28	TRBJ1-2	CASSLLGYYGYTF	TGTGCCAGCAGTTTATTGGGGTATTATGGCTACACCTTC
.	TRBD1	TRBV7-9	TRBJ1-3	CASSPPRSGTVSGNTIYF	TGTGCCAGCAGCCCGCCCCGAAGCGGGACAGTCTCTGGAAACACCATATATTTT
.	TRBD2	TRBV4-1	TRBJ2-3	CASSQGLAGAGDTQYF	TGCGCCAGCAGCCAAGGACTAGCGGGGGCGGGAGATACGCAGTATTTT
once	.	TRBV19	TRBJ1-2	CASSKKGDYNYGYTF	TGTGCCAGTAGTAAAAAGGGGGACTATAACTATGGCTACACCTTC
.	.	TRBV6-6	TRBJ2-7	CASSYRVDASYEQYF	TGTGCCAGCAGTTACCGAGTGGACGCTTCCTACGAGCAGTACTTC
.	.	TRBV19	TRBJ2-6	CASSIDRVGANVLTF	TGTGCCAGTAGTATAGACAGGGTTGGGGCCAACGTCCTGACTTTC
.	TRBD1	TRBV30	TRBJ2-7	CAWTTGVFYEQYF	TGTGCCTGGACTACAGGGGTCTTCTACGAGCAGTACTTC
.	.	TRBV20-1	TRBJ2-7	CSAKGAYEQYF	TGCAGTGCTAAGGGAGCCTACGAGCAGTACTTC
.	TRBD2	TRBV9	TRBJ2-3	CASSGTSGRAPSTDTQYF	TGTGCCAGCAGCGGAACTAGCGGGAGGGCCCCAAGTACAGATACGCAGTATTTT
.	TRBD2	TRBV6-1	TRBJ2-7	CASSGRTSGSYEQYF	TGTGCCAGCAGTGGGCGGACTAGCGGTTCCTACGAGCAGTACTTC
.	.	TRBV5-4	TRBJ1-2	CASSLRAAEGYTF	TGTGCCAGCAGCTTGAGAGCTGCAGAGGGCTACACCTTC
.	.	TRBV5-1	TRBJ2-7	CASSLEWGYEQYF	TGCGCCAGCAGCTTGGAGTGGGGCTACGAGCAGTACTTC
.	.	TRBV28	TRBJ2-2	CASSLYRDTGELFF	TGTGCCAGCAGTTTGTACAGGGACACCGGGGAGCTGTTTTTT
.	TRBD1	TRBV18	TRBJ2-2	CASSNTGDANTGELFF	TGTGCCAGCTCAAACACAGGGGACGCGAACACCGGGGAGCTGTTTTTT